The 5 T cell receptor beta chains below all came from one sample that was sequenced in a study of blood T cell repertoires in COVID-19. This table comes from immunoSEQ multiplex PCR, and its TCRdb copy is limited to in-frame clones, with some not included. The sample consists of around 76,000 clones, around 80% of them appearing once. Sequencing was carried out using peripheral blood. All receptors come from a man aged 45 to 65 with COVID-19, enrolled during active disease.

V and J are TRBV18 and TRBJ1-2; D is ambiguous. Trimming took off 2 bases at V and 4 bases at J, with 14 bases between the two ends. Germline V gene sequence: CDR1 KGHSH, CDR2 LQKENI. This CDR3 contains 15 residues. In DNA, the CDR3 is TGTGCCAGCTCACCAATGGGCTGGGCAATCTATGGCTACACCTTC. As protein: CASSPMGWAIYGYTF.

The chain has TRBV28 and TRBJ1-1; TRBD1 aligns across 9 bases. Germline V gene lookup returns CDR1 MDHEN and CDR2 SYDVKM. The CDR3 is 15 residues long. Unmatched junction bases numbered 6, after V lost 5 bases and J lost 2 bases. The CDR3 region is CASSEWTGVNTEAFF. In DNA form, the CDR3 reads TGTGCCAGCAGTGAATGGACAGGGGTCAACACTGAAGCTTTCTTT.

The rearrangement uses TRBV30 and TRBJ2-1, with 11 positions matching TRBD2. CDR1 and CDR2 from the germline V gene are GTSNPN and SVGIG (reference sequence). Trimming cost V 2 bases and J 5 bases; bases outside gene matches: 5. The CDR3 has 15 amino acids. CDR3 sequence: CAWSRLGLADNEQFF. Here the CDR3 DNA reads TGTGCCTGGAGTCGTTTGGGACTAGCGGACAATGAGCAGTTCTTC.

This sequence joins TRBV3-1 (or the pseudogene TRBV3-2) and TRBJ2-7, with D perhaps matching TRBD2 (5 bases). Trimming removed 3 bases at V and 6 bases at J, with 9 bases between. The CDR3 contains 12 residues. The germline V gene has CDR1 LGHDT and CDR2 YNNKEL (reference sequence). As DNA, the CDR3 is TGTGCCAGCAGCCACGGGGTAGCCGAGCAGTACTTC. It yields the protein CASSHGVAEQYF.

This chain links TRBV7-3 with TRBJ2-7; maybe TRBD2 (6 bases). The V end lost 3 bases, the J end lost 7 bases, and 13 bases lay between the germline ends. The CDR3 has 13 amino acids. From germline, CDR1 is SGHTA and CDR2 FQGTGA. As DNA, the CDR3 is TGTGCCAGCAGCTTGGGACTTATGGGGGAGCAGTACTTC. Translation: CASSLGLMGEQYF.